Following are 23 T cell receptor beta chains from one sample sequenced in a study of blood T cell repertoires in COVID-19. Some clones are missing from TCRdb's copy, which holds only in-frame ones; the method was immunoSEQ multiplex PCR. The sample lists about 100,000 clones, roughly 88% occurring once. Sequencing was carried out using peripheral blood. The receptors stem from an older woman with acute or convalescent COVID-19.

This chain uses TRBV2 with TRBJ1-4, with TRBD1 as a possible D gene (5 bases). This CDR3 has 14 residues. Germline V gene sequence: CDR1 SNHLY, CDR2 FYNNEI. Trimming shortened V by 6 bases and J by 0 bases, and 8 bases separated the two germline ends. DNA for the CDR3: TGTGCCAGCAGCTTAGGGGCAACTAATGAAAAACTGTTTTTT. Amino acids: CASSLGATNEKLFF.

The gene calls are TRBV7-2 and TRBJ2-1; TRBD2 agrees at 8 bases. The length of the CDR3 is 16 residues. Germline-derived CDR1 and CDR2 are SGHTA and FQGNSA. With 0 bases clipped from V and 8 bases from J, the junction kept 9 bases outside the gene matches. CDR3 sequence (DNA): TGTGCCAGCAGCTTAGCGGGACCCGGGGGGGTCGATGAGCAGTTCTTC. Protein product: CASSLAGPGGVDEQFF.

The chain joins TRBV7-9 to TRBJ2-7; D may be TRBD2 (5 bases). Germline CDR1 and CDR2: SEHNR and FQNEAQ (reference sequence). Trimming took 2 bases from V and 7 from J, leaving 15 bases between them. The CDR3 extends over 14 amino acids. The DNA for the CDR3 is TGTGCCAGCAGCTTACGGGGATCATCGGGGGAGCAGTACTTC. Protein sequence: CASSLRGSSGEQYF.

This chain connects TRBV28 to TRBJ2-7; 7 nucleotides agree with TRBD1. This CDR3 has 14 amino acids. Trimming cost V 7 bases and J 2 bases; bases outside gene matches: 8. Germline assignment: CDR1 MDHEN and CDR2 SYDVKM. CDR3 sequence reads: CASIEQGLTYEQYF. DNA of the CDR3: TGTGCCAGCATTGAACAGGGGTTAACCTACGAGCAGTACTTC.

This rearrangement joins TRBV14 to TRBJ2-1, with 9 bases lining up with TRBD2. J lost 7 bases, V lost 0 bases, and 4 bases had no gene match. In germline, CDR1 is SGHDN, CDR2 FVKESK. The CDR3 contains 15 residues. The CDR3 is CASSQDLAGINEQFF. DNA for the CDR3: TGTGCCAGCAGCCAAGATCTAGCGGGGATTAATGAGCAGTTCTTC.

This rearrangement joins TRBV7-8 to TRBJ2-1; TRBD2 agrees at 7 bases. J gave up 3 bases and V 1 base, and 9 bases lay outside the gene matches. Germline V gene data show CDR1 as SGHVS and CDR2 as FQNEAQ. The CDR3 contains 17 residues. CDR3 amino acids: CASSLEGGLPGYNEQFF. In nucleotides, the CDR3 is TGTGCCAGCAGCTTAGAGGGAGGGCTGCCAGGCTACAATGAGCAGTTCTTC.

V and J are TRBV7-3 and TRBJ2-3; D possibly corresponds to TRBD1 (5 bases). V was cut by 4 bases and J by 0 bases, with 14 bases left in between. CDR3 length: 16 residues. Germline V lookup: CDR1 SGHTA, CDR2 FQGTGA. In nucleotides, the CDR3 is TGTGCCAGCAGCTCAGGGTTGGTGGGCAGCACAGATACGCAGTATTTT. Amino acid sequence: CASSSGLVGSTDTQYF.

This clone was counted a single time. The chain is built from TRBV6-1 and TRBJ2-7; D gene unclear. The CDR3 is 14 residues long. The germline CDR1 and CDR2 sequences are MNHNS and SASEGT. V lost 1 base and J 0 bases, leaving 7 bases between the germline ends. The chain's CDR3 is CASSEDPSSYEQYF. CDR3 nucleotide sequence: TGTGCCAGCAGTGAAGACCCCAGCTCCTACGAGCAGTACTTC.

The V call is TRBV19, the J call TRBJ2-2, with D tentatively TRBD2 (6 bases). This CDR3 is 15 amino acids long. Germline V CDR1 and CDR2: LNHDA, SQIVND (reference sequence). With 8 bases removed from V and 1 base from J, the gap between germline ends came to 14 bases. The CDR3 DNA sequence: TGTGCCAGTGGAGGGGCGGCTAGGAACACCGGGGAGCTGTTTTTT. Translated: CASGGAARNTGELFF. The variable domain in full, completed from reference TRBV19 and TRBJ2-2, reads DGGITQSPKYLFRKEGQNVTLSCEQNLNHDAMYWYRQDPGQGLRLIYYSQIVNDFQKGDIAEGYSVSREKKESFPLTVTSAQKNPTAFYLCASGGAARNTGELFFGEGSRLTVL.

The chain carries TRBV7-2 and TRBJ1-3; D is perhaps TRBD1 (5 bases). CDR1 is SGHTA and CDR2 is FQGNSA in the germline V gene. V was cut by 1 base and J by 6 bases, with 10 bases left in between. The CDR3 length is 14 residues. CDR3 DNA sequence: TGTGCCAGCAGCTTAGATGGAGGGGCAAACACCATATATTTT. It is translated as CASSLDGGANTIYF.

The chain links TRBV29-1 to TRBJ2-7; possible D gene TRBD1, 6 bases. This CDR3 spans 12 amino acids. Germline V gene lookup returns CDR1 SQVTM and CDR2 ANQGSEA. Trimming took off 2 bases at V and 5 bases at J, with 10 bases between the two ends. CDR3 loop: CSVELPGDEQYF. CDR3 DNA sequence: TGCAGCGTTGAACTCCCAGGGGACGAGCAGTACTTC.

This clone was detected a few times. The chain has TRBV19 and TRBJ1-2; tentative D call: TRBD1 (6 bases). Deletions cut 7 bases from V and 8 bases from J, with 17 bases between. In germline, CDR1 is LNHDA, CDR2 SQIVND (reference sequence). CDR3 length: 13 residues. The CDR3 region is CASTLGGAGGYTF. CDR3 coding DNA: TGTGCCAGTACCCTTGGGGGGGCAGGAGGCTACACCTTC.

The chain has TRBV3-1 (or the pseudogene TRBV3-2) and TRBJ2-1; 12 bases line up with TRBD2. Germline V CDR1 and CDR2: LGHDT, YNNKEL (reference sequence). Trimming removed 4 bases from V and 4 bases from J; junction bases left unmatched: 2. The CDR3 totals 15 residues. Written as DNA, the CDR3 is TGTGCCAGCAGCCCCGGACTAGCGGGATACAATGAGCAGTTCTTC. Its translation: CASSPGLAGYNEQFF.

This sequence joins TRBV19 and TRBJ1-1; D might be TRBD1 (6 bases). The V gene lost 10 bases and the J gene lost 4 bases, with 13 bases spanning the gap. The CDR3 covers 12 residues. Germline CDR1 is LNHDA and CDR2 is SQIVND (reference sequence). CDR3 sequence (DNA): TGTGCCACCGGGGACAACCCCACTGAAGCTTTCTTT. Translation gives CATGDNPTEAFF.

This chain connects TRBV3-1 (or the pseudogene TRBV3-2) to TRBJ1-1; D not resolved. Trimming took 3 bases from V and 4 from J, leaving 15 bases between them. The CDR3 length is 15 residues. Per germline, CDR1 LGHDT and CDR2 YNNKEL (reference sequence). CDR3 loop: CASSQSGTSATEAFF. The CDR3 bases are TGTGCCAGCAGCCAGAGCGGAACCTCGGCCACTGAAGCTTTCTTT.

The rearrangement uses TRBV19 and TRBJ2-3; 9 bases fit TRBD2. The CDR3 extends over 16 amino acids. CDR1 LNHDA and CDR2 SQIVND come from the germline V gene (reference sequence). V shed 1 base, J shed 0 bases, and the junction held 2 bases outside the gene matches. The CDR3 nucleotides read TGTGCCAGTAGTATAGGGACTAGCGCTAGCACAGATACGCAGTATTTT. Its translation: CASSIGTSASTDTQYF. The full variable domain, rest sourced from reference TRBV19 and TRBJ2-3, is DGGITQSPKYLFRKEGQNVTLSCEQNLNHDAMYWYRQDPGQGLRLIYYSQIVNDFQKGDIAEGYSVSREKKESFPLTVTSAQKNPTAFYLCASSIGTSASTDTQYFGPGTRLTVL.

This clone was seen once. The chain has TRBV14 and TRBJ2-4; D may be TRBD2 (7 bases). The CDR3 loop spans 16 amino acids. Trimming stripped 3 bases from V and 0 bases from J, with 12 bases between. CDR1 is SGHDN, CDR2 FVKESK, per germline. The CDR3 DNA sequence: TGTGCCAGCAGCCAGGCGGGGGACATAGCCAAAAACATTCAGTACTTC. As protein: CASSQAGDIAKNIQYF.

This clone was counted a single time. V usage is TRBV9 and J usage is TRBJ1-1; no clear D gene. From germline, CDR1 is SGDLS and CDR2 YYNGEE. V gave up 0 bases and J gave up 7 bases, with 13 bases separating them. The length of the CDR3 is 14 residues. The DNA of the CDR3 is TGTGCCAGCAGCGTAGGCCCGGATGGGCTTGAAGCTTTCTTT. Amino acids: CASSVGPDGLEAFF.

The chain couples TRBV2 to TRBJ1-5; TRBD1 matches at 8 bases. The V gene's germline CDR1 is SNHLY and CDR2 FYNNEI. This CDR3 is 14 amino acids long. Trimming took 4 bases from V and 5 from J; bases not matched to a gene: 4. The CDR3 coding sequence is TGTGCCAGCAGTGCAGGCAGGGGGCATCAGCCCCAGCATTTT. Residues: CASSAGRGHQPQHF. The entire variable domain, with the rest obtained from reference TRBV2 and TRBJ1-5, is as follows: EPEVTQTPSHQVTQMGQEVILRCVPISNHLYFYWYRQILGQKVEFLVSFYNNEISEKSEIFDDQFSVERPDGSNFTLKIRSTKLEDSAMYFCASSAGRGHQPQHFGDGTRLSIL.

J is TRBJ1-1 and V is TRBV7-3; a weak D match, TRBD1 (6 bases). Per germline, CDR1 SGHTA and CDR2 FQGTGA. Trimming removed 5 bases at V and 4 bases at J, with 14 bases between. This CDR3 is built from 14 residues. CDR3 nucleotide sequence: TGTGCCAGCAGCCCAGCCTCCAGGGGCACTGAAGCTTTCTTT. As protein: CASSPASRGTEAFF.

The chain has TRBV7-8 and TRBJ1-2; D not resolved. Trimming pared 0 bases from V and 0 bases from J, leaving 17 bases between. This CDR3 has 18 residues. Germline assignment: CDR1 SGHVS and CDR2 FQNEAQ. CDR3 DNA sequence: TGTGCCAGCAGCTTAGCGAGGGTGTGGACCTATACTAACTATGGCTACACCTTC. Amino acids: CASSLARVWTYTNYGYTF. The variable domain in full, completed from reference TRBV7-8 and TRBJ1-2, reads GAGVSQSPRYKVAKRGQDVALRCDPISGHVSLFWYQQALGQGPEFLTYFQNEAQLDKSGLPSDRFFAERPEGSVSTLKIQRTQQEDSAVYLCASSLARVWTYTNYGYTFGSGTRLTVV.

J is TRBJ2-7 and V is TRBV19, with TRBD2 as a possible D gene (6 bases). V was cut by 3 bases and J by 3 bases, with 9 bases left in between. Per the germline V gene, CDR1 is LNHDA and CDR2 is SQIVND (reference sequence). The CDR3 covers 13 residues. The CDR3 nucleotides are TGTGCCAGTAGTATTGGGGGAGGCTACGAGCAGTACTTC. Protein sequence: CASSIGGGYEQYF.

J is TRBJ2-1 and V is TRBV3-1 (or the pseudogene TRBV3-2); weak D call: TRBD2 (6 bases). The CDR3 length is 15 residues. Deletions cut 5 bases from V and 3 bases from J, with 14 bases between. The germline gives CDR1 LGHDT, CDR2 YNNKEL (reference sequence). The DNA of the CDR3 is TGTGCCAGCAGCGTAGTCGGAGGGGACTACAATGAGCAGTTCTTC. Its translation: CASSVVGGDYNEQFF.